One and the same sample provided the 23 T cell receptor beta chains below, sequenced in a study of blood T cells in healthy people across ages. For the second PCR, which ran for roughly 7 to 11 cycles, a sample-barcoded 5' primer and a J-beta primer mix were used. Using its own MiXCR run on the 5' RACE reads, TCRdb lists one record per CDR3 protein. The table has around 800,000 distinct CDR3 sequences, around half seen once. Sequencing used blood. All receptors derive from an elderly man in good health.

Comments on this clonotype: An end of the junction differs from the germline gene, which may be a read error. The chain has TRBV11-2 and TRBJ2-5; the D gene is possibly TRBD1 (7 bases). The J call is uncertain, as TRBJ2-7 better fits the DNA end. Per germline, CDR1 SGHAT and CDR2 FQNNGV. The CDR3 is made up of 17 amino acids. CDR3 in DNA: TGTGCCGGCAGCTTAGATCGGGGGACAGAGGACTCCTACGAGCAGTACTTC. Its translation is CAGSLDRGTEDSYEQYF.

This chain's CDR3 is CSLDSGRSGEQFF. The CDR3 DNA follows: TGCAGCTTGGACAGCGGGAGGTCTGGTGAGCAGTTCTTC. The chain joins TRBV29-1 to TRBJ2-1, with 9 bases identical to TRBD2. This CDR3 comprises 13 residues. From germline, CDR1 is SQVTM and CDR2 ANQGSEA. V lost 8 bases, J lost 9 bases, and 11 bases stayed unmatched.

This chain links TRBV4-1 with TRBJ2-4; D is unclear. The DNA end is more similar to TRBJ2-7, so the J call may be wrong. Germline CDR1 and CDR2: MGHRA and YSYEKL. The CDR3 totals 15 residues. As DNA, the CDR3 is TGCGCCAGCAGCCAAGTGGTGTCCACACCTATCGAGCAGTACTTC. Translation gives CASSQVVSTPIEQYF.

The chain joins TRBV5-1 to TRBJ2-5; 11 bases fit TRBD2. The closer fit of TRBJ2-7 to the DNA end suggests the J call may be wrong. This CDR3 has 15 residues. Germline V CDR1 and CDR2: SGHRS, YFSETQ. The CDR3 sequence: CASSLANSGRVEQYF. CDR3 in DNA: TGCGCCAGCAGCTTGGCGAATAGCGGGAGGGTCGAGCAGTACTTC.

The rearrangement joins TRBV7-9 to TRBJ2-7; possible D gene TRBD1, 6 bases. CDR1 and CDR2 (germline): SEHNR, FQNEAQ (reference sequence). CDR3 length: 15 amino acids. Trimming left V 5 bases short and J 2 bases short, with 16 bases between. CDR3 loop: CASSPTTGSPYEQYF. The DNA of the CDR3 is TGTGCCAGCAGCCCTACCACAGGGTCACCCTACGAGCAGTACTTC.

This chain joins TRBV20-1 and TRBJ2-4, with 10 bases matching TRBD2. There are 18 residues in the CDR3. Trimming removed 6 bases from V and 6 bases from J; junction bases left unmatched: 20. The germline V gene has CDR1 DFQATT and CDR2 SNEGSKA (reference sequence). CDR3 nucleotides: TGCAGTGCCACGGATGCTGGGCTAGCGGGAGCGGGGGGAAACATTCAGTACTTC. Translating it yields CSATDAGLAGAGGNIQYF.

The V call is TRBV29-1, the J call TRBJ2-5, with D perhaps TRBD2 (7 bases). V was trimmed by 3 bases and J by 4 bases, leaving 21 bases between them. CDR1 and CDR2 (germline): SQVTM, ANQGSEA. The CDR3 totals 16 residues. The CDR3 bases are TGCAGCGTTGACCCCGTGGTGGGGGGGGCGTCAGAGACCCAGTACTTC. Its protein product is CSVDPVVGGASETQYF.

This clonotype has a handful of counts. This chain connects TRBV3-1 to TRBJ2-7; 7 bases line up with TRBD2. With 4 bases clipped from V and 1 base from J, the junction kept 7 bases outside the gene matches. Germline CDR1 reads LGHDT; CDR2 reads YNNKEL (reference sequence). The CDR3 totals 15 residues. CDR3 protein: CASSPWGGSSYEQYF. In nucleotides, the CDR3 is TGTGCCAGCAGCCCGTGGGGCGGGAGTTCCTACGAGCAGTACTTC.

The chain joins TRBV20-1 to TRBJ2-7; D ambiguous. The germline V gene encodes CDR1 DFQATT and CDR2 SNEGSKA (reference sequence). V lost 5 bases and J lost 3, with 14 bases in between. The CDR3 contains 13 residues. CDR3 DNA sequence: TGCAGTGCTTCCCACTCGACTCACTACGAGCAGTACTTC. Amino acids: CSASHSTHYEQYF.

The chain couples TRBV5-1 to TRBJ2-5; TRBD2 aligns across 7 bases. Germline V CDR1 and CDR2: SGHRS, YFSETQ. This CDR3 spans 13 amino acids. V was pared by 4 bases and J by 4 bases, with 4 bases of the junction left unmatched. CDR3 sequence reads: CASSGLDPETQYF. In DNA, the CDR3 is TGCGCCAGCAGCGGACTAGACCCAGAGACCCAGTACTTC.

The sample holds a few counts of this clonotype. The chain carries TRBV29-1 and TRBJ2-5; D gene ambiguous. Germline CDR1 and CDR2: SQVTM and ANQGSEA. CDR3 length: 10 amino acids. With 5 bases removed from V and 6 bases from J, the gap between germline ends came to 7 bases. CDR3 loop: CSVSTQTQYF. CDR3 sequence (DNA): TGCAGCGTTTCCACCCAGACCCAGTACTTC.

This sequence joins TRBV28 and TRBJ2-5; TRBD1 is a possible D gene (5 bases). Trimming stripped 1 base from V and 9 bases from J, with 9 bases between. The length of the CDR3 is 12 residues. CDR1 is MDHEN and CDR2 is SYDVKM in the germline V gene. CDR3 loop: CASSLFSRAQYF. CDR3 coding DNA: TGTGCCAGCAGTTTATTTTCCAGGGCCCAGTACTTC.

V and J are TRBV11-2 and TRBJ2-3; TRBD1 agrees at 8 bases. Per the germline V gene, CDR1 is SGHAT and CDR2 is FQNNGV. This CDR3 comprises 13 residues. The V and J ends lost 5 bases and 14 bases, in that order; junction bases with no gene match: 12. The CDR3, as DNA: TGTGCCAGCAGCGCATCAGGGGGCCGCCTGGCGTATTTT. It is translated as CASSASGGRLAYF.

The chain couples TRBV10-3 to TRBJ2-1; the D is unclear. V was shortened by 5 bases and J by 2 bases, with 7 bases between the two germline ends. Germline loops: CDR1 ENHRY, CDR2 SYGVKD. The CDR3 runs 13 residues. The CDR3 sequence: CAISLLTYNEQFF. The DNA of the CDR3 is TGTGCCATCAGTTTGCTGACCTACAATGAGCAGTTCTTC.

V is TRBV6-1 and J is TRBJ2-7; 9 nucleotides match TRBD2. The CDR3 runs 15 residues. CDR1 MNHNS and CDR2 SASEGT come from the germline V gene. The V segment lost 7 bases and the J segment 0 bases; nucleotides outside the gene matches: 7. CDR3 region: CASKRASGTSYEQYF. In DNA, the CDR3 is TGTGCCAGCAAGAGGGCTAGCGGGACCTCCTACGAGCAGTACTTC.

The gene calls are TRBV7-9 and TRBJ2-1; D unclear. The germline V and J ends were trimmed by 1 base and 8 bases, with 18 bases remaining between them. This CDR3 is built from 16 residues. Germline V CDR1 and CDR2: SEHNR, FQNEAQ (reference sequence). CDR3 amino acids: CASSLVTGPMGHEQFF. The DNA of the CDR3 is TGTGCCAGCAGCTTAGTTACCGGGCCAATGGGCCATGAGCAGTTCTTC.

The chain joins TRBV6-1 to TRBJ2-3, with D perhaps being TRBD1 or TRBD2 (5 bases each). This CDR3 comprises 13 residues. The germline V gene has CDR1 MNHNS and CDR2 SASEGT. The V and J ends lost 8 bases and 6 bases respectively, with 15 bases between them. The CDR3 coding sequence is TGTGCCAGCGGTGGGGGAAATCGGGATACGCAGTATTTT. Its translation: CASGGGNRDTQYF.

The rearrangement links TRBV4-2 to TRBJ2-3, with TRBD2 matching over 10 bases. From germline, CDR1 is LGHNA and CDR2 YNFKEQ. J was trimmed by 14 bases and V by 1 base; bases with no gene match: 12. CDR3 length: 15 amino acids. The CDR3 loop reads CASSQASGSSRYAYF. In DNA, the CDR3 is TGTGCCAGCAGCCAAGCTAGCGGGAGCAGCAGATACGCGTATTTT.

The V call is TRBV6-5, the J call TRBJ1-1, with D uncertain. This CDR3 has 14 amino acids. Germline CDR1 and CDR2: MNHEY and SVGAGI. Deletions cut 2 bases from V and 2 bases from J, with 9 bases between. Here the CDR3 DNA reads TGTGCCAGCAGTTACGGGAGGCCCAACACTGAAGCTTTCTTT. It specifies CASSYGRPNTEAFF.

The sample holds a few counts of this clonotype. An end of the junction differs from the germline gene, which may be a read error. CDR3 protein: CASSDRPGQGYEQYF. CDR3 DNA sequence: TGTGCCAGCAGCGACCGCCCGGGACAGGGATACGAGCAGTACTTC. This chain connects TRBV5-1 to TRBJ2-5; 9 positions agree with TRBD1. The tail of the sequence fits TRBJ2-7 better, so the J call may be wrong. Germline CDR1 and CDR2: SGHRS and YFSETQ. This CDR3 spans 15 amino acids.

The V gene is TRBV7-3, the J gene TRBJ2-6; TRBD2 matches 7 bases. In germline, CDR1 is SGHTA, CDR2 FQGTGA. The junction had 6 bases not matched to a gene; V was cut back by 1 base and J by 0 bases. CDR3 length equals 18 residues. The CDR3 DNA is TGTGCCAGCAGCTTAAGGGAGGGCCCGAGCTCTGGGGCCAACGTCCTGACTTTC. Its translation: CASSLREGPSSGANVLTF. The whole variable domain, remainder taken from reference TRBV7-3 and TRBJ2-6, is GAGVSQTPSNKVTEKGKYVELRCDPISGHTALYWYRQSLGQGPEFLIYFQGTGAADDSGLPNDRFFAVRPEGSVSTLKIQRTERGDSAVYLCASSLREGPSSGANVLTFGAGSRLTVL.

The chain is built from TRBV20-1 and TRBJ2-1, with D possibly TRBD2 on 5 matching bases. Germline loops: CDR1 DFQATT, CDR2 SNEGSKA (reference sequence). V lost 4 bases and J lost 7, with 14 bases in between. The CDR3 contains 13 residues. CDR3 amino acids: CSATEGPFNEQFF. The DNA of the CDR3 is TGCAGTGCTACCGAGGGCCCTTTTAATGAGCAGTTCTTC.

V gene TRBV20-1 combines with J gene TRBJ2-7; no clear D. Germline values: CDR1 DFQATT, CDR2 SNEGSKA (reference sequence). V dropped 0 bases and J dropped 2 bases, with 11 bases sitting between them. This CDR3 is 14 amino acids long. The CDR3 here is CSARDRTLPYEQYF. The CDR3 DNA reads TGCAGTGCTAGAGATCGAACCTTACCCTACGAGCAGTACTTC.